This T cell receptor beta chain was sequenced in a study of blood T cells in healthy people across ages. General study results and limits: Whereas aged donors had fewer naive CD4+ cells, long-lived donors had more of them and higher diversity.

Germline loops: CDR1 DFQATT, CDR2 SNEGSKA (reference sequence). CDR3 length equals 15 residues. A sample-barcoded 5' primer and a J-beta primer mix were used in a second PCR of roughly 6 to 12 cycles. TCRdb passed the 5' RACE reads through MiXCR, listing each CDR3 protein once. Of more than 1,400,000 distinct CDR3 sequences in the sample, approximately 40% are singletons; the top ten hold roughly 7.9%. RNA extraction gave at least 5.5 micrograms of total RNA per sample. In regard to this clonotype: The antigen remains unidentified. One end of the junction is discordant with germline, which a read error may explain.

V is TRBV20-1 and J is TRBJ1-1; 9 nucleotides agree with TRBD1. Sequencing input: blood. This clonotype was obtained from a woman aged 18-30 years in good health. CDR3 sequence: CSATGTGSRVTEAFF. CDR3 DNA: TGCAGCGCTACCGGGACAGGGAGTAGGGTGACTGAAGCTTTCTTT.